Each of the 5 T cell receptor beta chains below was sequenced from the same sample in a study of glioma-infiltrating T cells. TCR alpha and beta CDR3 regions were amplified from RNA using iRepertoire nested multiplex PCR. Each CDR3 protein gets one entry after TCRdb re-called the multiplex PCR reads with MiXCR. This sample has roughly 120,000 distinct CDR3 sequences, with less than 30% found just once. The sample taken for sequencing was glioma tissue, nonneoplastic brain tissue, or PBMCs (not recorded which). These receptors were collected from a human donor with low-grade glioma or glioblastoma, undergoing nonglioma brain surgery, or in good health (not recorded which).

This clonotype was counted many times. The gene calls are TRBV29-1 and TRBJ2-1; D ambiguous. There are 14 residues in the CDR3. V gave up 5 bases and J gave up 0 bases, with 11 bases separating them. From germline, CDR1 is SQVTM and CDR2 ANQGSEA. Written as DNA, the CDR3 is TGCAGCGTTCTAGGCTTGCACTCCTACAATGAGCAGTTCTTC. Translated: CSVLGLHSYNEQFF.

This clonotype was observed at least ten times. The gene calls are TRBV19 and TRBJ2-1; 10 bases agree with TRBD2. The CDR3 spans 15 residues. The V gene end was trimmed by 7 bases and the J gene end by 12 bases; junction bases not matched to a gene: 15. CDR1 and CDR2 from the germline V gene are LNHDA and SQIVND (reference sequence). The CDR3 region has the DNA TGTGCCAGTACTCACCCAGCTAGCGGGGGCTTCGGGCAGTTCTTC. As protein: CASTHPASGGFGQFF.

This clonotype appeared many times. The chain couples TRBV28 to TRBJ2-5; weak D call: TRBD1 (6 bases). This CDR3 comprises 12 residues. Germline values: CDR1 MDHEN, CDR2 SYDVKM. V lost 8 bases and J 5 bases, leaving 12 bases between the germline ends. DNA of the CDR3: TGTGCCAGCTGCCGGGACACCGAGACCCAGTACTTC. As protein: CASCRDTETQYF.

This clonotype came up once. A read error is possible here, since a much larger clone lies one base away. The rearrangement uses TRBV10-3 and TRBJ2-7; no clear D. Trimming stripped 7 bases from V and 3 bases from J, with 7 bases between. Looked up from germline, CDR1 is ENHRY and CDR2 is SYGVKD. The CDR3 is 11 amino acids. CDR3 residues: CAIIAGYEQYF. CDR3 in DNA: TGTGCCATCATCGCCGGCTACGAGCAGTACTTC.

CDR3 loop: CASSRLGQGGGETQYF. In nucleotides, the CDR3 is TGTGCCAGCAGCCGCCTGGGACAGGGCGGGGGAGAGACCCAGTACTTC. The chain employs TRBV7-3 and TRBJ2-5; 9 nucleotides align to TRBD1. Trimming cost V 5 bases and J 4 bases; bases outside gene matches: 11. CDR3 length equals 16 residues. CDR1 is SGHTA and CDR2 is FQGTGA in the germline V gene.